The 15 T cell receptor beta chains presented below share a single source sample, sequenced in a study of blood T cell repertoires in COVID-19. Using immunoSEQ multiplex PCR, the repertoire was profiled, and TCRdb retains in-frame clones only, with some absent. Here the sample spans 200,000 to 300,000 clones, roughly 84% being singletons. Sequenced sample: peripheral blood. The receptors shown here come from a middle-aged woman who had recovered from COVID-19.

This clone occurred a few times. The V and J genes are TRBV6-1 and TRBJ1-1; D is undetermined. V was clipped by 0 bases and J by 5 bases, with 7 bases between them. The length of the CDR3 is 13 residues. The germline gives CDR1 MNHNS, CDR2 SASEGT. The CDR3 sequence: CASSEARETEAFF. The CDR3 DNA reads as TGTGCCAGCAGTGAAGCGCGGGAGACTGAAGCTTTCTTT.

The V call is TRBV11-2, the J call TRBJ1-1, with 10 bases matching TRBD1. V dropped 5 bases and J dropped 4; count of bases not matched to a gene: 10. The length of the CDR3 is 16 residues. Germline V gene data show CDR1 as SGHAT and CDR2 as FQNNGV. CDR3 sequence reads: CASSPRQGARITEAFF. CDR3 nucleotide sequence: TGTGCCAGCAGCCCACGACAGGGGGCAAGAATCACTGAAGCTTTCTTT.

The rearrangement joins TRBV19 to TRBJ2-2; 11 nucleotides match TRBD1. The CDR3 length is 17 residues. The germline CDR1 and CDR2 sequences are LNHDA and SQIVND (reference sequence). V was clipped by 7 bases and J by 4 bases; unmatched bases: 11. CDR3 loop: CASTMGGTGGGTGELFF. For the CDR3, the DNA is TGTGCCAGTACAATGGGTGGGACAGGGGGAGGCACCGGGGAGCTGTTTTTT.

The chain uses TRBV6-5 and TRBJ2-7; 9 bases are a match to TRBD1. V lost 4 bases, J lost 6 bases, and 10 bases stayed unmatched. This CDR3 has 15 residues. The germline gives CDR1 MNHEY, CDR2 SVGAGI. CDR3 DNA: TGTGCCAGCAGTTCAACCGCCGAGACAGGGGGCGAGCAGTACTTC. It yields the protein CASSSTAETGGEQYF.

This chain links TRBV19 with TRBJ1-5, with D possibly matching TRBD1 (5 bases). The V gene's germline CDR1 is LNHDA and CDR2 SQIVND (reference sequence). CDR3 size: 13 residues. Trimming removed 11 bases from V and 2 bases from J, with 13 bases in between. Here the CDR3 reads CAVSVGGNQPQHF. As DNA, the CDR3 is TGTGCCGTTTCCGTAGGGGGCAATCAGCCCCAGCATTTT.

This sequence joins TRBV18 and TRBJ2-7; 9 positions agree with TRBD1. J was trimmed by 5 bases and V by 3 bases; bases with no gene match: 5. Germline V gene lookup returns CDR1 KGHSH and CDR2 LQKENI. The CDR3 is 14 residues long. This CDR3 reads CASSPGTGFDEQYF. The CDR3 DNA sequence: TGTGCCAGCTCACCCGGGACAGGGTTTGACGAGCAGTACTTC.

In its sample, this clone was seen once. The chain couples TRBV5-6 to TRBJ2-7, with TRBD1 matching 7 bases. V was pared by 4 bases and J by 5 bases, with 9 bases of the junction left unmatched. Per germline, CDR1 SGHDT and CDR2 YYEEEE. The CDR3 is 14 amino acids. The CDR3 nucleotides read TGTGCCAGCAGCGAGGTGGACAGGCCTCACGAGCAGTACTTC. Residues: CASSEVDRPHEQYF.

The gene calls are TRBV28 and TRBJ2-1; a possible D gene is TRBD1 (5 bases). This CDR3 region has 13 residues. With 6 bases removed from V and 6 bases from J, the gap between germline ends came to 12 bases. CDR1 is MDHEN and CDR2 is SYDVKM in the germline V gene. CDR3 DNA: TGTGCCAGCAGCTTAACAGGTCTCAATGAGCAGTTCTTC. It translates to CASSLTGLNEQFF.

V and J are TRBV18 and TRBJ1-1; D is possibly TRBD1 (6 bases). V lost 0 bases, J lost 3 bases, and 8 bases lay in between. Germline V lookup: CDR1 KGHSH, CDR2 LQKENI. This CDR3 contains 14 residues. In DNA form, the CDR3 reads TGTGCCAGCTCACCACCTAAGGGGGACACTGAAGCTTTCTTT. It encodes CASSPPKGDTEAFF.

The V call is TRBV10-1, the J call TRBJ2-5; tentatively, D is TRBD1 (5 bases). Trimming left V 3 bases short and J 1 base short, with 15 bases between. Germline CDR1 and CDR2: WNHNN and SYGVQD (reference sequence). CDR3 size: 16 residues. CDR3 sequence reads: CASSDSLKGPQETQYF. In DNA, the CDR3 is TGCGCCAGCAGTGATAGTTTGAAGGGGCCCCAAGAGACCCAGTACTTC.

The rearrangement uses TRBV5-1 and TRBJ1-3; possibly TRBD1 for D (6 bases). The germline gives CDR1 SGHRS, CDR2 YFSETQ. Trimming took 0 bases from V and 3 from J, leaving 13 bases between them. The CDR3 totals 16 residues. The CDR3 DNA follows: TGCGCCAGCAGCTTGGTATCGGGCAGGGGTGGAAACACCATATATTTT. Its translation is CASSLVSGRGGNTIYF.

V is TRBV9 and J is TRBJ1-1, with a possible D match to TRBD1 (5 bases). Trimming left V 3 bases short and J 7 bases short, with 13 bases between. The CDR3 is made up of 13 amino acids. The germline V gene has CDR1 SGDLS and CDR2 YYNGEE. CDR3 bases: TGTGCCAGCAGCGGAGGGGTCGGGGGTGAAGCTTTCTTT. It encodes CASSGGVGGEAFF.

DNA for the CDR3: TGTGCCAGCAGAAGACAGGGGGCGTGGGAAAAACTGTTTTTT. Its protein product is CASRRQGAWEKLFF. The chain carries TRBV28 and TRBJ1-4; 10 nucleotides align to TRBD1. V lost 6 bases to trimming and J lost 8 bases; unmatched junction nucleotides: 6. Germline V lookup: CDR1 MDHEN, CDR2 SYDVKM. The CDR3 is 14 amino acids.

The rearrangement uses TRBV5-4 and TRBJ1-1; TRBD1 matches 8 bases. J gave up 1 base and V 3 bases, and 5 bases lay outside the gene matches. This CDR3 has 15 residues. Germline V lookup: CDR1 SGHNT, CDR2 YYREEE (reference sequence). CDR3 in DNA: TGTGCCAGCAGCTCACGGACAGGGCCGAACACTGAAGCTTTCTTT. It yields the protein CASSSRTGPNTEAFF. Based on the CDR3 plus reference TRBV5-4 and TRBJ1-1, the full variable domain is ETGVTQSPTHLIKTRGQQVTLRCSSQSGHNTVSWYQQALGQGPQFIFQYYREEENGRGNFPPRFSGLQFPNYSSELNVNALELDDSALYLCASSSRTGPNTEAFFGQGTRLTVV.

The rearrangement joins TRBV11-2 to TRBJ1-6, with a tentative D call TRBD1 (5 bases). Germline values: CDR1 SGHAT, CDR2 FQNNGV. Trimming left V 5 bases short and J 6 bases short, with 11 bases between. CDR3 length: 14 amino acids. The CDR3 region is CASSPGLSNSPLHF. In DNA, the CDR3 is TGTGCCAGCAGCCCAGGGTTGTCTAATTCACCCCTCCACTTT.